These T cell receptor beta chains were read from a single sample in a study of blood T cell repertoires in COVID-19. Sequencing was performed with immunoSEQ multiplex PCR; in TCRdb, only in-frame clones are kept and a portion is missing. Of over 350,000 clones detected, around 86% appear once; the ten largest clones hold approximately 1.5%. Sequencing was carried out using peripheral blood. These receptors all stem from a woman aged 25 to 45 with active or convalescent COVID-19. The CDR3 runs from the conserved cysteine through the conserved F or W. Fields, in order: clone size, V gene, D gene, J gene, CDR3 DNA, CDR3 protein. The D gene is left open where the match is weak. The size field is filled for only some rows; it gives once, few, many or a size class.

-,TRBV11-2,-,TRBJ1-1,TGTGCCAGCAGCAGGAGGCGGGGCCGGACGCACACTGAAGCTTTCTTT,CASSRRRGRTHTEAFF
-,TRBV18,TRBD1,TRBJ1-1,TGTGCCAGCTCACCAAGCCAGACAGGGGGTATCACTAGGGGCACTGAAGCTTTCTTT,CASSPSQTGGITRGTEAFF
-,TRBV11-2,-,TRBJ2-1,TGTGCCAGCAGCTTATTAGCGGAAGAGCAGTTCTTC,CASSLLAEEQFF
-,TRBV21-1,-,TRBJ2-2,TGTGCCAGCAGCCGACTAGTTCCGGACACCGGGGAGCTGTTTTTT,CASSRLVPDTGELFF
-,TRBV5-6,-,TRBJ2-7,TGTGCCAGCAGCTTGGGCAGCTCCTACGAGCAGTACTTC,CASSLGSSYEQYF
-,TRBV3-1/TRBV3-2,-,TRBJ2-1,TGTGCCAGCAGGCAACAGGGAGGCGATGAGCAGTTCTTC,CASRQQGGDEQFF
-,TRBV24-1,-,TRBJ2-5,TGTGCCACCAGTGAAGGACTGGAAGAGACCCAGTACTTC,CATSEGLEETQYF
-,TRBV20-1,TRBD2,TRBJ2-7,TGCAGTGCTAGTCGAGGTAGCGGGATCCTGGACGAGCAGTACTTC,CSASRGSGILDEQYF
-,TRBV6-5,-,TRBJ1-1,TGTGCCAGCAGCCACCCCCCCGACTCGAACACTGAAGCTTTCTTT,CASSHPPDSNTEAFF
-,TRBV5-1,TRBD2,TRBJ2-7,TGCGCCAGCAGCCATTCTAGCGGGGGCTACGAGCAGTACTTC,CASSHSSGGYEQYF
-,TRBV6-1,-,TRBJ1-5,TGTGCCAGCAGTGAAGCGCTCAGAGGAGTCCAGCCCCAGCATTTT,CASSEALRGVQPQHF
once,TRBV7-2,-,TRBJ1-5,TGTGCCAGCAGCTTCTCTTCGTGGGGAGGTCAGCCCCAGCATTTT,CASSFSSWGGQPQHF
-,TRBV12-3/TRBV12-4,-,TRBJ1-1,TGTGCCAGCAGTGGCCCAGGGACTGAAGCTTTCTTT,CASSGPGTEAFF
-,TRBV2,TRBD1,TRBJ2-1,TGTGCCAGAGGACAGGGGGCTTTCAATGAGCAGTTCTTC,CARGQGAFNEQFF
-,TRBV6-2/TRBV6-3,-,TRBJ1-6,TGTGCCAGCACCCCGAGGGGGACCGCCGGGGATTCACCCCTCCACTTT,CASTPRGTAGDSPLHF
-,TRBV13,-,TRBJ2-3,TGTGCCAGCAGCCCCGCCCGGACAGATACGCAGTATTTT,CASSPARTDTQYF
-,TRBV6-6,-,TRBJ2-1,TGTGCCAGCAGTTACTCCGGGGTCAATGAGCAGTTCTTC,CASSYSGVNEQFF
-,TRBV27,-,TRBJ2-3,TGTGCCAGCAGCCGCGCCCCTCCAGGGGCCACAGATACGCAGTATTTT,CASSRAPPGATDTQYF
-,TRBV11-2,-,TRBJ1-1,TGTGCCAGCAGCTTAGATCCCATTGGGGGGGCTCGGGACACTGAAGCTTTCTTT,CASSLDPIGGARDTEAFF
-,TRBV13,-,TRBJ1-1,TGTGCCAGCAGCTCACAGGAACAGGGCAGCACTGAAGCTTTCTTT,CASSSQEQGSTEAFF
-,TRBV7-2,-,TRBJ2-3,TGTGCCAGCAGCTTAGTAAGGGGGAACACAGATACGCAGTATTTT,CASSLVRGNTDTQYF
-,TRBV5-1,-,TRBJ2-3,TGCGCCAGCAGCTTGTTAGTTAGCGGTGCCACAGATACGCAGTATTTT,CASSLLVSGATDTQYF
-,TRBV6-5,-,TRBJ1-6,TGTGCCAGCAGTATTACCGGGAAAGGTAATTCACCCCTCCACTTT,CASSITGKGNSPLHF
-,TRBV10-3,TRBD1,TRBJ2-7,TGTGCCATCAGTGGGGGACAGGGTAGTTCCTACGAGCAGTACTTC,CAISGGQGSSYEQYF
-,TRBV7-9,-,TRBJ1-2,TGTGCCAGCAGCTTAGTTTGGGGCTCGGATGGCTACACCTTC,CASSLVWGSDGYTF
-,TRBV3-1/TRBV3-2,TRBD2,TRBJ2-1,TGTGCCAGCAGCCAAGATGGGGCACTAGCGGGGGGGAGCTCCTACAATGAGCAGTTCTTC,CASSQDGALAGGSSYNEQFF
few,TRBV11-2,TRBD1,TRBJ1-5,TGTGCCAGCAGCTTAGATGGGTTAGGGGGCCTTAATCAGCCCCAGCATTTT,CASSLDGLGGLNQPQHF
-,TRBV12-5,-,TRBJ1-1,TGTGCTAGTGGTTTATCTCAGGGGAACACTGAAGCTTTCTTT,CASGLSQGNTEAFF
-,TRBV7-9,-,TRBJ2-1,TGTGCCAGCAGCATAGGAGGACAGAGCTCCTACAATGAGCAGTTCTTC,CASSIGGQSSYNEQFF
-,TRBV20-1,TRBD2,TRBJ2-3,TGCAGTGCTAGTGGGACTAGCGGGAGTTCTAGCGTAGATACGCAGTATTTT,CSASGTSGSSSVDTQYF
-,TRBV23-1,TRBD2,TRBJ2-1,TGCGCCAGCAGTCAACCGGGACTACCGAACAATGAGCAGTTCTTC,CASSQPGLPNNEQFF
-,TRBV5-4,TRBD2,TRBJ2-1,TGTGCCAGCAGCTTAGATTGGTCTAGCGGGGGGAATGAGCAGTTCTTC,CASSLDWSSGGNEQFF
-,TRBV6-6,-,TRBJ2-7,TGTGCCAGCAGTTACTCGAGTACAGGCTCCTACGAGCAGTACTTC,CASSYSSTGSYEQYF
-,TRBV7-9,TRBD1,TRBJ2-2,TGTGCCAGCAGCACCTCAACAGGGGTGATCGGGGAGCTGTTTTTT,CASSTSTGVIGELFF
few,TRBV19,-,TRBJ1-5,TGTGCCAGTAGTATAGATATTTCGAGTAATCAGCCCCAGCATTTT,CASSIDISSNQPQHF
-,TRBV5-1,TRBD2,TRBJ2-7,TGCGCCAGCAGATCCGAGAACGGGACTAGCTATGGAGGACCTCGCTACGAGCAGTACTTC,CASRSENGTSYGGPRYEQYF
-,TRBV25-1,TRBD1,TRBJ2-1,TGTGCCAGCAGAGGGACAGGGGAGATTAAGAATGAGCAGTTCTTC,CASRGTGEIKNEQFF
-,TRBV6-2/TRBV6-3,-,TRBJ2-6,TGTGCCAGCAGTTATAGCTCTGGGGCCAACGTCCTGACTTTC,CASSYSSGANVLTF
-,TRBV29-1,-,TRBJ2-1,TGCAGCGTTGAAGAACCGCCACCGGGACTTTACAATGAGCAGTTCTTC,CSVEEPPPGLYNEQFF
once,TRBV5-4,-,TRBJ1-4,TGTGCCAGCAGCACCATCAACGAGGCGGGTGAAAAACTGTTTTTT,CASSTINEAGEKLFF
-,TRBV11-3,TRBD2,TRBJ2-2,TGTGCCAGCAGCCCCCGGGGGGGTCCGAACACCGGGGAGCTGTTTTTT,CASSPRGGPNTGELFF
-,TRBV4-1,TRBD1,TRBJ1-2,TGCGCCAGCAGCCACACGGACAGGGGTGGCTATGGCTACACCTTC,CASSHTDRGGYGYTF
-,TRBV18,TRBD2,TRBJ2-7,TGTGCCAGCTCACTTGGGACTAGCATCTACGAGCAGTACTTC,CASSLGTSIYEQYF
-,TRBV6-2/TRBV6-3,TRBD1,TRBJ2-1,TGTGCCAGCAGTTTCCGGGACAGTACCTACAATGAGCAGTTCTTC,CASSFRDSTYNEQFF
-,TRBV11-2,TRBD2,TRBJ2-1,TGTGCCAGCAGCTCTCCCCGACTAGCGGGAGCGCTCCATGAGCAGTTCTTC,CASSSPRLAGALHEQFF
few,TRBV27,-,TRBJ2-3,TGTGCCAGCAGATCACCAACTCTTTCCGCAGATACGCAGTATTTT,CASRSPTLSADTQYF
once,TRBV18,-,TRBJ1-4,TGTGCCAGCTCACCACCGGGGGCCAATGAAAAACTGTTTTTT,CASSPPGANEKLFF
-,TRBV3-1/TRBV3-2,TRBD2,TRBJ2-6,TGTGCCACCACCACCCTCGGGGGGGGTGGGGCCAACGTCCTGACTTTC,CATTTLGGGGANVLTF